These 25 T cell receptor beta chains share one sample of origin, sequenced in a study of blood T cell repertoires in COVID-19. TCRdb's copy holds only in-frame clones and misses some; the assay was immunoSEQ multiplex PCR. The sample lists some 150,000 clones, roughly four fifths occurring once. The sample taken for sequencing was peripheral blood. Source of these receptors: a human donor in a cohort sampled during active COVID-19.

This rearrangement joins TRBV14 to TRBJ2-4; the match to TRBD1 covers 9 bases. V dropped 4 bases and J dropped 3; count of bases not matched to a gene: 4. This CDR3 region has 15 residues. The germline V gene encodes CDR1 SGHDN and CDR2 FVKESK. The CDR3 region is CASSRLTGGKNIQYF. Here the CDR3 DNA reads TGTGCCAGCAGCCGGTTGACAGGGGGCAAAAACATTCAGTACTTC.

The rearrangement joins TRBV6-2 or TRBV6-3 to TRBJ2-1; D possibly corresponds to TRBD2 (6 bases). Per germline, CDR1 MNHEY and CDR2 SVGEGT. V lost 2 bases, J lost 10 bases, and 12 bases lay in between. This CDR3 contains 13 residues. CDR3 DNA: TGTGCCAGCAGTTACGTTATGAGCGGGGAGCAGTTCTTC. It is translated as CASSYVMSGEQFF.

Only a few counts were recorded for this clone. The rearrangement uses TRBV6-6 and TRBJ1-1, with 7 bases matching TRBD1. Germline CDR1 and CDR2: MNHNY and SVGAGI (reference sequence). The CDR3 contains 11 residues. V trimming: 7 bases; J trimming: 6 bases; junction bases outside the gene matches: 2. The CDR3 DNA is TGTGCCAGCATCAGGGGGGCTGAAGCTTTCTTT. It specifies CASIRGAEAFF.

In this sample, this clone turned up once. Different DNA sequences within this sample yield the same CDR3. The chain carries TRBV5-1 and TRBJ1-5; 8 bases match TRBD1. V dropped 3 bases and J dropped 0; count of bases not matched to a gene: 2. There are 15 residues in the CDR3. Germline V gene data show CDR1 as SGHRS and CDR2 as YFSETQ. Here the CDR3 DNA reads TGCGCCAGCAGCTCCACAGGGGGTAGCAATCAGCCCCAGCATTTT. It codes for CASSSTGGSNQPQHF.

The chain is built from TRBV25-1 and TRBJ2-2; D unresolved. The CDR3 extends over 12 amino acids. V gave up 6 bases and J gave up 3 bases, with 5 bases separating them. The germline gives CDR1 MGHDK, CDR2 SYGVNS. The CDR3 coding sequence is TGTGCCAGCAGCGGTTACACCGGGGAGCTGTTTTTT. Amino acids: CASSGYTGELFF.

This clone was observed once. The chain recombines TRBV28 with TRBJ1-5; 7 bases align to TRBD1. Per germline, CDR1 MDHEN and CDR2 SYDVKM. The CDR3 length is 15 residues. Unmatched junction bases numbered 10, after V lost 10 bases and J lost 1 base. The CDR3, as DNA: TGTGCCACTAAGGACAGGACCCCGAGCAATCAGCCCCAGCATTTT. It encodes CATKDRTPSNQPQHF.

This rearrangement joins TRBV6-2 or TRBV6-3 to TRBJ1-5, with 12 bases that match TRBD1. In germline, CDR1 is MNHEY, CDR2 SVGEGT. V shed 0 bases and J 0 bases; nucleotides not matched to a gene: 6. The CDR3 length is 19 residues. In DNA form, the CDR3 reads TGTGCCAGCAGTTACTCGACGGGACAGGGGGCGCTTAGCAATCAGCCCCAGCATTTT. It is translated as CASSYSTGQGALSNQPQHF.

This clone was counted a few times. The rearrangement uses TRBV5-1 and TRBJ2-2, with D maybe TRBD2 (5 bases). The CDR3 contains 14 residues. V was shortened by 4 bases and J by 5 bases, with 12 bases between the two germline ends. The germline gives CDR1 SGHRS, CDR2 YFSETQ. CDR3 sequence reads: CASSRQTGTGELFF. CDR3 bases: TGCGCCAGCAGCCGCCAGACGGGGACCGGGGAGCTGTTTTTT. Full variable domain (missing parts from reference TRBV5-1 and TRBJ2-2): KAGVTQTPRYLIKTRGQQVTLSCSPISGHRSVSWYQQTPGQGLQFLFEYFSETQRNKGNFPGRFSGRQFSNSRSEMNVSTLELGDSALYLCASSRQTGTGELFFGEGSRLTVL.

The gene calls are TRBV27 and TRBJ2-5, with TRBD1 matching 10 bases. The ends lost 0 bases at V and 5 bases at J; junction bases unmatched: 6. This CDR3 has 16 amino acids. CDR1 MNHEY and CDR2 SMNVEV come from the germline V gene (reference sequence). CDR3 nucleotide sequence: TGTGCCAGCAGTTTATCCGGGACAGGGGAATCGGAGACCCAGTACTTC. Its translation: CASSLSGTGESETQYF.

The J gene is TRBJ2-3, the V gene TRBV24-1; 7 bases align to TRBD1. J lost 1 base, V lost 6 bases, and 6 bases had no gene match. In germline, CDR1 is KGHDR, CDR2 SFDVKD. The CDR3 is 15 residues long. The CDR3 is CATSQTGVGTDTQYF. Written as DNA, the CDR3 is TGTGCCACCAGTCAAACAGGGGTGGGCACAGATACGCAGTATTTT.

V usage is TRBV21-1 and J usage is TRBJ1-2. TRBV21-1 constitutes a pseudogene. The CDR3 is 15 residues long. The CDR3 DNA sequence: TGTGCCAGCAGCACCCGGTGCGGCCAGCATAGGGGCTACACCTTC. It is translated as CASSTRCGQHRGYTF.

V usage is TRBV11-2 and J usage is TRBJ2-1; a weak D match, TRBD1 (6 bases). This CDR3 comprises 14 residues. Germline V gene lookup returns CDR1 SGHAT and CDR2 FQNNGV. V was clipped by 2 bases and J by 5 bases, with 10 bases between them. CDR3 residues: CASSLQGPHNEQFF. CDR3 DNA sequence: TGTGCCAGCAGCTTACAGGGGCCCCACAATGAGCAGTTCTTC.

The chain couples TRBV21-1 to TRBJ2-1; the listed D gene, TRBD2, was not tested against the DNA. TRBV21-1 is shown as a pseudogene. The CDR3 consists of 10 residues. Here the CDR3 reads CASSGVEQFF. Written as DNA, the CDR3 is TGTGCCAGCAGCGGAGTTGAGCAGTTCTTC.

This chain joins TRBV2 and TRBJ1-5; tentatively, D is TRBD1 (6 bases). The germline gives CDR1 SNHLY, CDR2 FYNNEI. This CDR3 spans 14 amino acids. With 7 bases removed from V and 4 bases from J, the gap between germline ends came to 14 bases. The DNA for the CDR3 is TGTGCCAGCATGTTAGAACAGGGTAATCAGCCCCAGCATTTT. Its translation: CASMLEQGNQPQHF.

V is TRBV6-5 and J is TRBJ1-6, with a tentative D call TRBD1 (6 bases). The length of the CDR3 is 13 residues. V was trimmed by 6 bases and J by 6 bases, leaving 9 bases between them. CDR1 and CDR2 (germline): MNHEY, SVGAGI. The CDR3 region has the DNA TGTGCCAGCAGCGACAGGCCTAATTCACCCCTCCACTTT. The encoded protein is CASSDRPNSPLHF.

Notes on this clone: Other DNA sequences in the sample encode the same CDR3. This chain links TRBV5-4 with TRBJ1-6; D possibly corresponds to TRBD1 (6 bases). This CDR3 has 14 amino acids. With 2 bases removed from V and 7 bases from J, the gap between germline ends came to 10 bases. Germline CDR1 SGHNT, CDR2 YYREEE (reference sequence). The CDR3 DNA reads TGTGCCAGCAGCTTATCAGGGGCCAATTCACCCCTCCACTTT. Protein: CASSLSGANSPLHF.

V is TRBV3-1 (or the pseudogene TRBV3-2) and J is TRBJ2-4; 8 bases line up with TRBD1. CDR3 length: 16 residues. Germline V gives CDR1 LGHDT, CDR2 YNNKEL (reference sequence). V lost 4 bases, J lost 6 bases, and 11 bases stayed unmatched. The CDR3 DNA is TGTGCCAGCAGCCCTACAGGGGGACGTAGTGGAAACATTCAGTACTTC. Protein product: CASSPTGGRSGNIQYF.

This chain joins TRBV27 and TRBJ2-1; D is unclear. The V end was cut by 6 bases, the J end by 4 bases, with 16 bases between. Per the germline V gene, CDR1 is MNHEY and CDR2 is SMNVEV (reference sequence). This CDR3 is 15 amino acids long. The CDR3 here is CASSLIAPKYNEQFF. The CDR3, as DNA: TGTGCCAGCAGCCTAATAGCTCCCAAATACAATGAGCAGTTCTTC.

The V and J genes are TRBV12-3 or TRBV12-4 and TRBJ1-2; 9 bases fit TRBD1. The CDR3 is 12 amino acids. The junction had 2 bases not matched to a gene; V was cut back by 10 bases and J by 2 bases. CDR3 bases: TGTGCCACAACAGGGGGCAACTATGGCTACACCTTC. Protein: CATTGGNYGYTF.

The chain has TRBV29-1 and TRBJ1-2; 8 nucleotides match TRBD1. V shed 8 bases and J 6 bases; nucleotides not matched to a gene: 5. This CDR3 comprises 11 residues. Germline V CDR1 and CDR2: SQVTM, ANQGSEA. The CDR3 nucleotides read TGCAGCTTCGGACAGGGTCATGGCTACACCTTC. Translating it yields CSFGQGHGYTF.

CDR3 nucleotides: TGTGCCAGCAGTGAGGGACTAGCGGACACAGATACGCAGTATTTT. The encoded protein is CASSEGLADTDTQYF. The chain links TRBV2 to TRBJ2-3; 11 bases align to TRBD2. From germline, CDR1 is SNHLY and CDR2 FYNNEI. This CDR3 is 15 amino acids long. Unmatched junction bases numbered 1, after V lost 3 bases and J lost 2 bases.

The chain combines TRBV29-1 with TRBJ2-2; D remains unclear. Germline CDR1 is SQVTM and CDR2 is ANQGSEA. The V end lost 4 bases, the J end lost 8 bases, and 17 bases lay between the germline ends. This CDR3 is built from 14 residues. In DNA form, the CDR3 reads TGCAGCGTTGGAGCCGCGGATCTCCCTGGGGAGCTGTTTTTT. Protein: CSVGAADLPGELFF.

The chain links TRBV2 to TRBJ2-7; a possible D gene is TRBD1 (7 bases). CDR3 length: 14 residues. Germline V gene lookup returns CDR1 SNHLY and CDR2 FYNNEI. The germline V and J ends were trimmed by 6 bases and 1 base, with 13 bases remaining between them. The CDR3 bases are TGTGCCAGCAGGCCGCAGGGGGGTTCCTACGAGCAGTACTTC. This sequence encodes CASRPQGGSYEQYF.

DNA of the CDR3: TGTGCCAGCAGTAGAGGGACAGGGGATAATTCACCCCTCCACTTT. It is translated as CASSRGTGDNSPLHF. The chain has TRBV2 and TRBJ1-6; 10 nucleotides line up with TRBD1. Germline values: CDR1 SNHLY, CDR2 FYNNEI. With 5 bases clipped from V and 5 bases from J, the junction kept 3 bases outside the gene matches. This CDR3 is built from 15 residues.

The CDR3, as DNA: TGTGCCAGCAGCTTGGGCGGGGGGTCAGTAAATGAGCAGTTCTTC. Protein product: CASSLGGGSVNEQFF. V usage is TRBV7-6 and J usage is TRBJ2-1; TRBD2 matches at 8 bases. The CDR3 sequence is 15 residues long. CDR1 and CDR2 from the germline V gene are SGHVS and FNYEAQ. The J segment lost 7 bases and the V segment lost 3 bases, leaving 8 bases of the junction unmatched.